Each of the 17 T cell receptor beta chains below was sequenced from the same sample in a study of blood T cell repertoires in COVID-19. TCRdb keeps only in-frame clones here, not all; method: immunoSEQ multiplex PCR. The sample lists approximately 200,000 clones; around 85% were seen once. The sample taken for sequencing was peripheral blood. Receptors originate from a man aged 30 to 39 with acute or convalescent COVID-19.

Points on this clone: The sample holds other DNA sequences that translate to the same CDR3. The gene calls are TRBV7-9 and TRBJ2-5; the match to TRBD1 covers 7 bases. The germline gives CDR1 SEHNR, CDR2 FQNEAQ (reference sequence). The CDR3 contains 15 residues. V lost 5 bases to trimming and J lost 0 bases; unmatched junction nucleotides: 6. This CDR3 reads CASSVRGQNQETQYF. The CDR3 DNA sequence: TGTGCCAGCAGCGTCCGGGGACAGAACCAAGAGACCCAGTACTTC.

The genes are TRBV4-1 and TRBJ2-1; 8 bases match TRBD2. The ends lost 0 bases at V and 7 bases at J; junction bases unmatched: 26. The CDR3 is 22 residues long. Germline loops: CDR1 MGHRA, CDR2 YSYEKL. CDR3 in amino acids: CASSQESWAGGRLPTRRNEQFF. The CDR3 DNA reads as TGCGCCAGCAGCCAAGAGTCTTGGGCGGGGGGCCGCCTTCCGACTAGGAGGAATGAGCAGTTCTTC.

The genes are TRBV10-3 and TRBJ1-2, with D tentatively TRBD1 (6 bases). V lost 10 bases and J 5 bases, leaving 14 bases between the germline ends. The CDR3 extends over 12 amino acids. The germline gives CDR1 ENHRY, CDR2 SYGVKD. DNA of the CDR3: TGTGCCAGCCGGGACACCGCGTATGGCTACACCTTC. This codes for CASRDTAYGYTF.

The J gene is TRBJ1-4, the V gene TRBV28; possible D gene TRBD1, 6 bases. V was clipped by 6 bases and J by 4 bases, with 12 bases between them. The CDR3 consists of 14 residues. Germline V lookup: CDR1 MDHEN, CDR2 SYDVKM. In DNA, the CDR3 is TGTGCCAGCAGCGGACAGCCTATTAATGAAAAACTGTTTTTT. Its protein is CASSGQPINEKLFF. The entire variable domain, with the rest obtained from reference TRBV28 and TRBJ1-4, is as follows: DVKVTQSSRYLVKRTGEKVFLECVQDMDHENMFWYRQDPGLGLRLIYFSYDVKMKEKGDIPEGYSVSREKKERFSLILESASTNQTSMYLCASSGQPINEKLFFGSGTQLSVL.

The chain uses TRBV5-1 and TRBJ2-2; weak D call: TRBD1 (6 bases). CDR1 SGHRS and CDR2 YFSETQ come from the germline V gene. The length of the CDR3 is 16 residues. The V end lost 4 bases, the J end lost 0 bases, and 13 bases lay between the germline ends. CDR3 in DNA: TGCGCCAGCAGCCACGACAGGCCCTCGAACACCGGGGAGCTGTTTTTT. Amino acid sequence: CASSHDRPSNTGELFF.

The genes are TRBV9 and TRBJ2-3; a weak D match, TRBD2 (6 bases). The germline CDR1 and CDR2 sequences are SGDLS and YYNGEE. This CDR3 comprises 15 residues. The ends were cut back, 4 bases at V and 2 bases at J, with 14 bases in the middle. The CDR3 region is CASSFSGAVTDTQYF. The CDR3 DNA follows: TGTGCCAGCAGCTTTTCGGGAGCGGTCACAGATACGCAGTATTTT. Based on the CDR3 plus reference TRBV9 and TRBJ2-3, the full variable domain is DSGVTQTPKHLITATGQRVTLRCSPRSGDLSVYWYQQSLDQGLQFLIQYYNGEERAKGNILERFSAQQFPDLHSELNLSSLELGDSALYFCASSFSGAVTDTQYFGPGTRLTVL.

V usage is TRBV30 and J usage is TRBJ2-2; 8 bases are a match to TRBD1. Germline loops: CDR1 GTSNPN, CDR2 SVGIG (reference sequence). The V segment lost 0 bases and the J segment 7 bases; nucleotides outside the gene matches: 4. The CDR3 spans 14 residues. Here the CDR3 DNA reads TGTGCCTGGAGTGTACAGGGGGTGAGCGGGGAGCTGTTTTTT. Translation: CAWSVQGVSGELFF.

The chain couples TRBV6-5 to TRBJ1-2; 7 positions match TRBD1. The germline gives CDR1 MNHEY, CDR2 SVGAGI. This CDR3 contains 14 residues. J was trimmed by 7 bases and V by 6 bases; bases with no gene match: 11. Here the CDR3 reads CASRTHTGAFGYTF. The CDR3 nucleotides are TGTGCCAGCAGGACCCATACAGGGGCGTTTGGCTACACCTTC.

V usage is TRBV7-8 and J usage is TRBJ1-2; no firm D call. Germline assignment: CDR1 SGHVS and CDR2 FQNEAQ. V was cut by 3 bases and J by 2 bases, with 10 bases left in between. This CDR3 comprises 14 residues. As DNA, the CDR3 is TGTGCCAGCAGCTTCGATAGAGGGAACTATGGCTACACCTTC. Amino acids: CASSFDRGNYGYTF.

The J gene is TRBJ2-2, the V gene TRBV7-3; D unresolved. V was shortened by 5 bases and J by 0 bases, with 10 bases between the two germline ends. This CDR3 comprises 15 residues. Germline V CDR1 and CDR2: SGHTA, FQGTGA. The CDR3 is CASSPQTANTGELFF. The CDR3 DNA is TGTGCCAGCAGCCCCCAGACTGCGAACACCGGGGAGCTGTTTTTT.

The gene calls are TRBV7-9 and TRBJ2-1, with 9 bases fitting TRBD2. The V segment lost 1 base and the J segment 11 bases; nucleotides outside the gene matches: 3. The CDR3 is 13 amino acids. Germline CDR1 is SEHNR and CDR2 is FQNEAQ (reference sequence). The chain's CDR3 is CASSLELAGKQFF. CDR3 in DNA: TGTGCCAGCAGCTTAGAGCTAGCGGGGAAGCAGTTCTTC.

The rearrangement uses TRBV9 and TRBJ1-5; 7 positions match TRBD1. V was pared by 0 bases and J by 9 bases, with 9 bases of the junction left unmatched. The germline CDR1 and CDR2 sequences are SGDLS and YYNGEE. The CDR3 has 15 amino acids. The CDR3 loop is CASSVGDGTEWPQHF. CDR3 coding DNA: TGTGCCAGCAGCGTAGGGGACGGGACAGAGTGGCCCCAGCATTTT.

The chain is built from TRBV3-1 (or the pseudogene TRBV3-2) and TRBJ2-1, with D maybe TRBD2 (6 bases). Germline CDR1 reads LGHDT; CDR2 reads YNNKEL (reference sequence). Trimming took 8 bases from V and 7 from J, leaving 12 bases between them. This CDR3 contains 12 residues. The CDR3 is CASRDLGNEQFF. CDR3 nucleotide sequence: TGTGCCAGCCGGGACTTGGGAAATGAGCAGTTCTTC.

The CDR3 here is CASTISLREKLFF. CDR3 DNA: TGTGCCAGCACCATCTCGCTACGTGAAAAACTGTTTTTT. V is TRBV12-3 or TRBV12-4 and J is TRBJ1-4; D gene ambiguous. The CDR3 loop spans 13 amino acids. The V end was cut by 7 bases, the J end by 7 bases, with 13 bases between.

The chain combines TRBV5-4 with TRBJ2-5; tentative D call: TRBD1 (5 bases). V was shortened by 2 bases and J by 2 bases, with 10 bases between the two germline ends. This CDR3 has 14 amino acids. Germline CDR1 is SGHNT and CDR2 is YYREEE (reference sequence). The DNA for the CDR3 is TGTGCCAGCAGCTTATGGTACAGGCAAGAGACCCAGTACTTC. It specifies CASSLWYRQETQYF.

The rearrangement links TRBV7-8 to TRBJ1-2; no clear D. CDR1 is SGHVS and CDR2 is FQNEAQ in the germline V gene. The length of the CDR3 is 15 residues. Trimming removed 5 bases from V and 0 bases from J, with 13 bases in between. The chain's CDR3 is CASSERVGANYGYTF. CDR3 in DNA: TGTGCCAGCAGCGAGCGAGTAGGAGCTAACTATGGCTACACCTTC.

The sample holds a few counts of this clone. The V and J genes are TRBV3-1 (or the pseudogene TRBV3-2) and TRBJ1-1; D ambiguous. Germline V CDR1 and CDR2: LGHDT, YNNKEL (reference sequence). The CDR3 runs 15 residues. Trimming stripped 1 base from V and 3 bases from J, with 12 bases between. Here the CDR3 DNA reads TGTGCCAGCAGCCAAGCCCCGGCAGGATACACTGAAGCTTTCTTT. Protein: CASSQAPAGYTEAFF.